This TCR beta chain was identified in a study of blood T cell repertoires in COVID-19. The overall study: The origin of the acute and convalescent COVID-19 samples was the United States, Italy and Spain.

Authors' analysis steps: Researchers report that nucleated cell counts were estimated from reference gene primer amplification. TCRdb keeps only in-frame clones here, not all; method: immunoSEQ multiplex PCR. The V and J calls and clone size were taken over from that table, and D and trimming were inferred from the DNA. The repertoire holds roughly 290,000 clones, with about 80% as singletons. Enrolment of Seattle patients took place during active infection, and they were followed longitudinally. V lost 4 bases and J lost 6; bases outside the gene matches: 12. The CDR3 contains 17 residues. The germline V gene encodes CDR1 MNHEY and CDR2 SVGEGT.

The receptor's source is a person aged 70 to 85 with COVID-19, enrolled during active disease. Sequencing was performed on peripheral blood. V is TRBV6-2 or TRBV6-3 and J is TRBJ1-5, with 10 bases that match TRBD1. Here the CDR3 DNA reads TGTGCCAGCAGTTTCTCCCAGGGACAGGGGTTTGGTCAGCCCCAGCATTTT. Translated, it gives CASSFSQGQGFGQPQHF.